Listed below are T cell receptor beta chains from one sample, sequenced in a study of metastatic and nonmetastatic thyroid tumors. Through MiXCR, TCRdb re-clonotyped the PCR reads. The data show about 39,000 clones, over 15% seen once. Sequencing input: tumor tissue. The source of these receptors is a female donor with papillary thyroid cancer or a benign thyroid nodule (not recorded which). Some clones in this sample may be carry-over from other donors' samples. CDR3s include the opening cysteine and the closing phenylalanine or tryptophan. The D gene is left open where the match is weak. The listing skips clone size in some rows; elsewhere it reads once, few, many or a size class.

V: TRBV20-1
size: many
D: NA
J: TRBJ1-2
DNA: TGCAGTGCAGAACAGGGCTATGGCTACACCTTC
CDR3: CSAEQGYGYTF

V: TRBV11-1
size: many
D: TRBD1
J: TRBJ2-5
DNA: TGTGCCAGCAGCCCCGACAGGGGAGGAGAGACCCAGTACTTC
CDR3: CASSPDRGGETQYF

V: TRBV7-2
size: many
D: NA
J: TRBJ2-7
DNA: TGTGCCAGCAGCAAACCCCCCAGTTACGAGCAGTACTTC
CDR3: CASSKPPSYEQYF

V: TRBV4-2
size: many
D: NA
J: TRBJ1-5
DNA: TGTGCCAGCAGCCAAGAGTGGCAGGGGAATCAGCCCCAGCATTTT
CDR3: CASSQEWQGNQPQHF

V: TRBV20-1
size: NA
D: TRBD2
J: TRBJ2-1
DNA: TGCAGTGCTAGAGACAGCGGGAGGGGATTCTACAATGAGCAGTTCTTC
CDR3: CSARDSGRGFYNEQFF

V: TRBV6-5
size: medium-sized
D: TRBD1
J: TRBJ1-6
DNA: TGTGCCAGCAGTTACTCGGGACAGGGGGCTTCACCCCTCCACTTT
CDR3: CASSYSGQGASPLHF

V: TRBV3-1
size: few
D: NA
J: TRBJ2-5
DNA: TGTGCCAGCAGCTACGGGACGTCAGAGACCCAGTACTTC
CDR3: CASSYGTSETQYF

V: TRBV27
size: many
D: NA
J: TRBJ2-2
DNA: TGTGCCAGCAGGAGTCGTTCGAGGTTGACCGGGGAGCTGTTTTTT
CDR3: CASRSRSRLTGELFF

V: TRBV6-1
size: NA
D: NA
J: TRBJ2-7
DNA: TGTGCCAGCACTGCATACCGGTACAAGACCTACGAGCAGTACTTC
CDR3: CASTAYRYKTYEQYF

V: TRBV20-1
size: many
D: NA
J: TRBJ1-5
DNA: TGCAGTGCTAGCCCTAACCAGGGGAGCAATCAGCCCCAGCATTTT
CDR3: CSASPNQGSNQPQHF

V: TRBV7-6
size: NA
D: NA
J: TRBJ2-1
DNA: TGTGCCAGCAGCACCTCTCGGGTGGGCGCGGCGGGCGAGCAGTTCTTC
CDR3: CASSTSRVGAAGEQFF

V: TRBV14
size: NA
D: TRBD2
J: TRBJ2-7
DNA: TGTGCCAGCAGGACTAGCGGGAGTCTGAACGAGCAGTACTTC
CDR3: CASRTSGSLNEQYF

V: TRBV24-1
size: many
D: NA
J: TRBJ2-1
DNA: TGTGCCACCAGTGATACGGGACTTTCCCTAAGACAGTTCTTC
CDR3: CATSDTGLSLRQFF

V: TRBV5-1
size: once
D: NA
J: TRBJ1-6
DNA: TGCGCCAGCAGCGAGGGAATCGACTCACCCCTCCACTTT
CDR3: CASSEGIDSPLHF

V: TRBV6-2/TRBV6-3
size: NA
D: TRBD1
J: TRBJ1-1
DNA: TGTGCCAGCAGTTACCACCCCACGGGACAGTTTCACACTGAAGCTTTCTTT
CDR3: CASSYHPTGQFHTEAFF

V: TRBV19
size: many
D: NA
J: TRBJ1-1
DNA: TGTGCCAGTAGTATTGGAACAAGACACACTGAAGCTTTCTTT
CDR3: CASSIGTRHTEAFF

V: TRBV12-3/TRBV12-4
size: many
D: NA
J: TRBJ2-1
DNA: TGTGCCAGCAGTTGGGCAGGGTTATACAATGAGCAGTTCTTC
CDR3: CASSWAGLYNEQFF

V: TRBV15
size: many
D: NA
J: TRBJ1-2
DNA: TGTGCCACCAGCTCGTACGGGGGGAGCTATGGCTACACCTTC
CDR3: CATSSYGGSYGYTF

V: TRBV6-1
size: many
D: NA
J: TRBJ2-7
DNA: TGTGCCAGCAGTCCGTGGGGTATTTTGTTGTACGAGCAGTACTTC
CDR3: CASSPWGILLYEQYF

V: TRBV27
size: few
D: NA
J: TRBJ2-1
DNA: TGTGCCAGCACTTCCTACAATGAGCAGTTCTTC
CDR3: CASTSYNEQFF

V: TRBV10-2
size: NA
D: TRBD2
J: TRBJ2-2
DNA: TGCGCCAGCCTAGGGAAACTAGCGTTTAACACCGGGGGGCTGTTTTTT
CDR3: CASLGKLAFNTGGLFF

V: TRBV18
size: many
D: NA
J: TRBJ1-1
DNA: TGTGCCAGCTCACCACAGGGTGGGACTGAAGCTTTCTTT
CDR3: CASSPQGGTEAFF

V: TRBV11-2
size: many
D: NA
J: TRBJ1-3
DNA: TGTGCCAGCACCCCGGGGCCGGATCCTGGAAACACCATATATTTT
CDR3: CASTPGPDPGNTIYF

V: TRBV5-1
size: many
D: TRBD1
J: TRBJ1-3
DNA: TGCGCCAGCAGCTTGGAGGAGACAGGGAAAGGAAACACCATATATTTT
CDR3: CASSLEETGKGNTIYF

V: TRBV14
size: many
D: TRBD2
J: TRBJ2-2
DNA: TGTGCCAGCAGCCAAGACAGGACTAGCGTACACACCGGGGAGCTGTTTTTT
CDR3: CASSQDRTSVHTGELFF

V: TRBV4-1
size: many
D: NA
J: TRBJ2-5
DNA: TGCGCCAGCAGCCAAGGTTGGGGGCGAGAGACCCAGTACTTC
CDR3: CASSQGWGRETQYF

V: TRBV20-1
size: NA
D: NA
J: TRBJ1-1
DNA: TGCAGTTTTTCGGGAAACACTGAAGCTTTCTTT
CDR3: CSFSGNTEAFF

V: TRBV15
size: many
D: NA
J: TRBJ2-5
DNA: TGTGCCACCAGCAGAGATATTGGGGTTGAGACCCAGTACTTC
CDR3: CATSRDIGVETQYF